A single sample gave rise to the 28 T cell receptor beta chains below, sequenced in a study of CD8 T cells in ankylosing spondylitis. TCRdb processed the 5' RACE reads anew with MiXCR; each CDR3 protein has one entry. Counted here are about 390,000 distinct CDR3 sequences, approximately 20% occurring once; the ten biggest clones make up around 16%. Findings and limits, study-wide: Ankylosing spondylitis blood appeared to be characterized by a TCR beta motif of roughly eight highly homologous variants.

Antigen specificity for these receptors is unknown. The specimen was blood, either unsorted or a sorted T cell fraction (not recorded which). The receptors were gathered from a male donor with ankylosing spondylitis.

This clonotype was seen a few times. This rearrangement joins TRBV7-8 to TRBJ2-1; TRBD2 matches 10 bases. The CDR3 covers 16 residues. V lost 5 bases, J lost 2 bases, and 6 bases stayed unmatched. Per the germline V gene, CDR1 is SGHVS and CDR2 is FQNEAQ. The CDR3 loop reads CASSVPGTSAYNEQFF. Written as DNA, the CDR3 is TGTGCCAGCAGCGTACCCGGGACTAGCGCCTACAATGAGCAGTTCTTC.

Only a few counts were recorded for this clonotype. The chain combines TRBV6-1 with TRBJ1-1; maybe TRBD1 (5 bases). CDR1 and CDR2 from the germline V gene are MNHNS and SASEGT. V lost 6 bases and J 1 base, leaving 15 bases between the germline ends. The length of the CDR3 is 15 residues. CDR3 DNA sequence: TGTGCCAGCAGCCAAAATGGGCAGGGGAACACTGAAGCTTTCTTT. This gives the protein CASSQNGQGNTEAFF.

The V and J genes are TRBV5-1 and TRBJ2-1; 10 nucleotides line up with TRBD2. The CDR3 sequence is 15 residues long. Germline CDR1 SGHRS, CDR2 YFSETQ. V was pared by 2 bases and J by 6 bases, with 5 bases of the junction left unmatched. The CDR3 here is CASSFGTSVRNEQFF. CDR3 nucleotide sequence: TGCGCCAGCAGCTTTGGGACTAGCGTTCGCAATGAGCAGTTCTTC.

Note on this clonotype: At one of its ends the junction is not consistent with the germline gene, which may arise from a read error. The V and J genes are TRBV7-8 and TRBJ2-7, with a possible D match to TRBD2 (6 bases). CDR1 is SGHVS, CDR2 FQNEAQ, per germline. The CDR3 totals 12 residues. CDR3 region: CASSSPAGTSKF. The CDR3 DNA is TGTGCCAGCAGCTCCCCGGCTGGGACTTCTAAATTC.

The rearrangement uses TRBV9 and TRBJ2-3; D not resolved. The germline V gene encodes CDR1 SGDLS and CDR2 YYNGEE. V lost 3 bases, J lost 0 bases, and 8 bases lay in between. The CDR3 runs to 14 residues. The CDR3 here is CASSGVGSTDTQYF. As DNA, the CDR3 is TGTGCCAGCAGCGGAGTCGGGAGCACAGATACGCAGTATTTT. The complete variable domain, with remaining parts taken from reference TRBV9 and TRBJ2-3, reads DSGVTQTPKHLITATGQRVTLRCSPRSGDLSVYWYQQSLDQGLQFLIQYYNGEERAKGNILERFSAQQFPDLHSELNLSSLELGDSALYFCASSGVGSTDTQYFGPGTRLTVL.

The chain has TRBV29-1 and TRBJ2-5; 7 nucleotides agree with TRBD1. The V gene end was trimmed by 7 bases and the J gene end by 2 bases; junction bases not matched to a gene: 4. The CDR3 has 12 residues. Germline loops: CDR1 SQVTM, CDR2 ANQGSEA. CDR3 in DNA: TGCAGCGGGGGGACAGCTCAAGAGACCCAGTACTTC. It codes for CSGGTAQETQYF.

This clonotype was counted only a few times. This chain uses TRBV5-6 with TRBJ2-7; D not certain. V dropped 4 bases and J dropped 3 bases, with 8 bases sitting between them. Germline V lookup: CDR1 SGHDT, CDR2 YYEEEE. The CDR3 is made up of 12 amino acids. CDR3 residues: CASSRSRYEQYF. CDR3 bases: TGTGCCAGCAGCCGTAGCCGCTACGAGCAGTACTTC. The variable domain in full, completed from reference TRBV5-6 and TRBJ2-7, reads DAGVTQSPTHLIKTRGQQVTLRCSPKSGHDTVSWYQQALGQGPQFIFQYYEEEERQRGNFPDRFSGHQFPNYSSELNVNALLLGDSALYLCASSRSRYEQYFGPGTRLTVT.

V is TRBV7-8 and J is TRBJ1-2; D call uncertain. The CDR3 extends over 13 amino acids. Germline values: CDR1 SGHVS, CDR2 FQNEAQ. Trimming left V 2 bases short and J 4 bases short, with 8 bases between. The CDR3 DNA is TGTGCCAGCAGCTTATATAACGGCTATGGCTACACCTTC. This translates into CASSLYNGYGYTF.

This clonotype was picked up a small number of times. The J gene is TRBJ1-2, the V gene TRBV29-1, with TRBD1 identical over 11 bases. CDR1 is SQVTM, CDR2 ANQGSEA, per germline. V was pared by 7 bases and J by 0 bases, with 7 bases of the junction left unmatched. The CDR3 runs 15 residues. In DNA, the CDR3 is TGCAGCGCCCAAGGACAGGGGGCGTCTAACTATGGCTACACCTTC. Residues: CSAQGQGASNYGYTF.

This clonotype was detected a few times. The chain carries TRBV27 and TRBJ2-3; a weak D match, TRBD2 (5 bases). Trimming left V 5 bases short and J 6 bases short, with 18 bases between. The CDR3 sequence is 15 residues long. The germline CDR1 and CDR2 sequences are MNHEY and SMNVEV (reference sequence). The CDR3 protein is CASSPTLGLGDTQYF. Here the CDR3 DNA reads TGTGCCAGCAGTCCAACCCTCGGACTGGGGGATACGCAGTATTTT.

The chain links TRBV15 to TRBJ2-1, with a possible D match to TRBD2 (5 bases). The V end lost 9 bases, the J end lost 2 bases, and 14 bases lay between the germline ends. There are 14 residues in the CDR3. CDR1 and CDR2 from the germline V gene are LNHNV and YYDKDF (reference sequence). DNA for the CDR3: TGTGCCACTCGGAGGCGTTATACCTACAATGAGCAGTTCTTC. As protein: CATRRRYTYNEQFF.

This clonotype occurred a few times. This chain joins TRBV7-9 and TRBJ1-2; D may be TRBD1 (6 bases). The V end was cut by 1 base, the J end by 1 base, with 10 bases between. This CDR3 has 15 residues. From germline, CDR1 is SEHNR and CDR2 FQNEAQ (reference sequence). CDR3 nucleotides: TGTGCCAGCAGCTTAGATGGACAGATTAACTATGGCTACACCTTC. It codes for CASSLDGQINYGYTF. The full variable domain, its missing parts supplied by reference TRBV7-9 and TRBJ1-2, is DTGVSQNPRHKITKRGQNVTFRCDPISEHNRLYWYRQTLGQGPEFLTYFQNEAQLEKSRLLSDRFSAERPKGSFSTLEIQRTEQGDSAMYLCASSLDGQINYGYTFGSGTRLTVV.

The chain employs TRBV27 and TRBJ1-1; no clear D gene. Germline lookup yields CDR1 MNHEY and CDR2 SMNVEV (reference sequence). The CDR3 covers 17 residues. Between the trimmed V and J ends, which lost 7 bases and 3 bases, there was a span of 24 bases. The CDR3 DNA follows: TGTGCCAGCAACCTCCTGGGAGGCATTCCCCAATACACTGAAGCTTTCTTT. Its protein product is CASNLLGGIPQYTEAFF.

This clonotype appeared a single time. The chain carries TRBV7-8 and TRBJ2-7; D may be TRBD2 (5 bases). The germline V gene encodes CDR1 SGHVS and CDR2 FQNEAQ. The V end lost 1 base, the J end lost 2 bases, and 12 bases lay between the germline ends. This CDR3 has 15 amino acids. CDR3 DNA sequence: TGTGCCAGCAGCTTAGGTGGCGAGCGGCCCTACGAGCAGTACTTC. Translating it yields CASSLGGERPYEQYF.

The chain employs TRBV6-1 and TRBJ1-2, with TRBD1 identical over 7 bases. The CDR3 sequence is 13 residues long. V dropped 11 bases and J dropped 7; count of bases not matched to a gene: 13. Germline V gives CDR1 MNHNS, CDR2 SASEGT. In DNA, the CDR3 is TGTGCCGTGACCCGGGACAGAGCGCGTGGCTACACCTTC. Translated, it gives CAVTRDRARGYTF.

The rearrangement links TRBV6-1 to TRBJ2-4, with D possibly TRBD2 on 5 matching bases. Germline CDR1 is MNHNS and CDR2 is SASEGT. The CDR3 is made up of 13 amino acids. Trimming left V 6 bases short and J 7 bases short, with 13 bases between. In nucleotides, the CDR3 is TGTGCCAGCAGACCGGGATCGGGGAACATTCAGTACTTC. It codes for CASRPGSGNIQYF.

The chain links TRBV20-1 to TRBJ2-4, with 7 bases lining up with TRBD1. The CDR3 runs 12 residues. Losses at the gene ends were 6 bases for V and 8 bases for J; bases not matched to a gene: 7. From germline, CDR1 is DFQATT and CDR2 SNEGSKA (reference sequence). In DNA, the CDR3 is TGCAGTGCGTCGACAGGGTTCGACATTCAGTACTTC. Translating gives CSASTGFDIQYF.

CDR3 sequence reads: CASTPTADSNSPLHF. The CDR3 DNA reads TGTGCCAGCACCCCGACAGCAGACTCCAATTCACCCCTCCACTTT. The rearrangement joins TRBV6-1 to TRBJ1-6; tentatively, D is TRBD1 (5 bases). This CDR3 region has 15 residues. CDR1 and CDR2 (germline): MNHNS, SASEGT. The V end was cut by 7 bases, the J end by 7 bases, with 17 bases between.

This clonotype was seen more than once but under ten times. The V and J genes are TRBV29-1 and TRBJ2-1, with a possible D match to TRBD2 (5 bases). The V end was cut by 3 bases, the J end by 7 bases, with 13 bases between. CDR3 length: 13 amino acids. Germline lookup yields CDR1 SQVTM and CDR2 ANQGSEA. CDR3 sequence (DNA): TGCAGCGTTGAGCCACTAGTGAGGAATGAGCAGTTCTTC. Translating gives CSVEPLVRNEQFF.

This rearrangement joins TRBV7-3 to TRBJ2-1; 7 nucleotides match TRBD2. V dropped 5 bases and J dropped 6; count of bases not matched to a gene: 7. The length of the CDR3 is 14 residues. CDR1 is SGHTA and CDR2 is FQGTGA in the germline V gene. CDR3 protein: CASSPVLAGNEQFF. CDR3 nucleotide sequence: TGTGCCAGCAGCCCGGTTTTAGCGGGCAATGAGCAGTTCTTC.

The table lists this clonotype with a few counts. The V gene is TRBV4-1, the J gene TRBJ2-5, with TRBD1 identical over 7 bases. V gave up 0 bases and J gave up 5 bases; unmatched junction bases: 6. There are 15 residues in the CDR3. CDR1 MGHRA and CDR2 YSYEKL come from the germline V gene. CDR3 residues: CASSQETGERETQYF. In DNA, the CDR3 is TGCGCCAGCAGCCAAGAAACAGGGGAGAGGGAGACCCAGTACTTC.

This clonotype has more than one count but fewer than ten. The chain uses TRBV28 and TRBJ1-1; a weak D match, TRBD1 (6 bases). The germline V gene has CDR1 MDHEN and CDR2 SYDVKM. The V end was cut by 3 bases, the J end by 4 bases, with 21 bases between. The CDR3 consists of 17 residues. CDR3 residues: CASSFPGAKRSRTEAFF. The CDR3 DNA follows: TGTGCCAGCAGTTTTCCGGGGGCAAAGAGATCGCGCACTGAAGCTTTCTTT.

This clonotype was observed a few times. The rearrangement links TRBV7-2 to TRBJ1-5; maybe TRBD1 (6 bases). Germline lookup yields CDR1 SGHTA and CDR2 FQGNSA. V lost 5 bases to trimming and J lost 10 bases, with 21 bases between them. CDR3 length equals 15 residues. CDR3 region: CASSPVGGRASPQHF. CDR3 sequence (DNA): TGTGCCAGCAGCCCGGTCGGGGGCCGAGCCTCTCCCCAGCATTTT.

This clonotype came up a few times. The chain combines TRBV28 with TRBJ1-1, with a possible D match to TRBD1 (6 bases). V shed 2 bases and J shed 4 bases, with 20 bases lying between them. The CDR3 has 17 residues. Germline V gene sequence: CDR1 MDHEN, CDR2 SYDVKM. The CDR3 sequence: CASSLERPGALGTEAFF. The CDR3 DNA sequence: TGTGCCAGCAGTTTAGAAAGACCGGGGGCTTTAGGCACTGAAGCTTTCTTT. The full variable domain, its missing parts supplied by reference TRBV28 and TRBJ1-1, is DVKVTQSSRYLVKRTGEKVFLECVQDMDHENMFWYRQDPGLGLRLIYFSYDVKMKEKGDIPEGYSVSREKKERFSLILESASTNQTSMYLCASSLERPGALGTEAFFGQGTRLTVV.

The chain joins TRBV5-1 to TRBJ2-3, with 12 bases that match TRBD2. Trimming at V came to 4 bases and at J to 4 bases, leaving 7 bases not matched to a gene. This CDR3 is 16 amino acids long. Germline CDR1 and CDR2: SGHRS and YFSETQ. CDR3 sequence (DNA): TGCGCCAGCAGCGCTGGGACTAGCGGGTTCGCAGATACGCAGTATTTT. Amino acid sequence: CASSAGTSGFADTQYF.

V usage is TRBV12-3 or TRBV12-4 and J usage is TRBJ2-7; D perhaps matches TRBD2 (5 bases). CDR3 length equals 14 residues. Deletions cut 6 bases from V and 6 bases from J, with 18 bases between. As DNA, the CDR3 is TGTGCCAGCAGACCCGGACTCATAATCGGCGAGCAGTACTTC. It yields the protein CASRPGLIIGEQYF.

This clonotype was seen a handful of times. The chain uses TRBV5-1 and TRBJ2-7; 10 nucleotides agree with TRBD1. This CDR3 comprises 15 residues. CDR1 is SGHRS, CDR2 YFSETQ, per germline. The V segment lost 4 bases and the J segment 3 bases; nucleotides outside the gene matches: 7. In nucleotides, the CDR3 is TGCGCCAGCAGCACGACCGGGACAGGGGTCTACGAGCAGTACTTC. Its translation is CASSTTGTGVYEQYF.

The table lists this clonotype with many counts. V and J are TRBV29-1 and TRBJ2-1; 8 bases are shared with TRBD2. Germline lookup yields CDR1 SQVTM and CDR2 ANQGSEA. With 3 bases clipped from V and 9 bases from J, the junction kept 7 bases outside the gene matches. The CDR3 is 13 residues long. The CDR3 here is CSVDITGGAEQFF. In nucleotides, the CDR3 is TGCAGCGTTGATATTACGGGAGGGGCTGAGCAGTTCTTC.